This T cell receptor (beta chain) was profiled in a study of blood T cells in healthy people across ages. PBMCs were isolated at a quantity of at least 6.5 million per sample. Germline V CDR1 and CDR2: SGHVS, FQNEAQ. The CDR3 runs 9 residues. A J-beta primer mix and a sample-barcoded 5' primer were used in a second PCR of about 7 to 12 cycles. TCRdb re-derived calls from the 5' RACE reads in MiXCR, one entry per CDR3 protein. The sample yields about 800,000 distinct CDR3 sequences, around 25% seen once. The sample holds one count of this clonotype. The junction shows a germline mismatch at one end, possibly a read error. This sample also belongs to another study, concerning T cells of mothers and their children.

The sequenced material came from blood. The V and J genes are TRBV7-8 and TRBJ2-3; D is perhaps TRBD1 (6 bases). This sequence originates from a boy younger than 18 in good health. The CDR3 nucleotides are TGTGCCAGCAGCGCCACAGGGAGTTTT. It is translated as CASSATGSF.